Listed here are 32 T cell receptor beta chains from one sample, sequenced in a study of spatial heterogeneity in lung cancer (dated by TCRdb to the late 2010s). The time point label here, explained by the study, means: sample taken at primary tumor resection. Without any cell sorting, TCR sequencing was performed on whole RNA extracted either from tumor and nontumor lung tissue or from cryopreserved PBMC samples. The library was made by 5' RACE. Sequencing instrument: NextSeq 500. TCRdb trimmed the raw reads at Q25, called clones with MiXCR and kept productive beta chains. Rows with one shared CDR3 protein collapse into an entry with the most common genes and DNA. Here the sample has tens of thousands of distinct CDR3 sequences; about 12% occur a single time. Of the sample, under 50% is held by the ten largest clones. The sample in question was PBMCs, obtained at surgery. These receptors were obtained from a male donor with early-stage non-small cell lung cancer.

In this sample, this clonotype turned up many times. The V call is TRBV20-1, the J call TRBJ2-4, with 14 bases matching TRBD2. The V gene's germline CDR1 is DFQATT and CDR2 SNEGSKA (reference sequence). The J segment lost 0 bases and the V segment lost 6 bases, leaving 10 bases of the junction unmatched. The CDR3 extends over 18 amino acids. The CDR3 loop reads CSAITLGLAGEAKNIQYF. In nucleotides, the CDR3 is TGCAGTGCAATAACGCTGGGACTAGCGGGAGAAGCCAAAAACATTCAGTACTTC.

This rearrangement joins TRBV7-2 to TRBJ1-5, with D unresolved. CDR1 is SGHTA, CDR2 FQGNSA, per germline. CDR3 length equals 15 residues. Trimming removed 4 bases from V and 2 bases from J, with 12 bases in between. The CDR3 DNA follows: TGTGCCAGCAGCTACTGGCCCCAAGGCAATCAGCCCCAGCATTTT. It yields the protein CASSYWPQGNQPQHF.

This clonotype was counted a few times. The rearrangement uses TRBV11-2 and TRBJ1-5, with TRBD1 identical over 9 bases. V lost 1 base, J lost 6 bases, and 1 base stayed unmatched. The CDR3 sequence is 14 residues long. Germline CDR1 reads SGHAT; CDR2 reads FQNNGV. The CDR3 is CASSLGQGVQPQHF. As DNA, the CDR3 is TGTGCCAGCAGCTTAGGACAGGGGGTTCAGCCCCAGCATTTT.

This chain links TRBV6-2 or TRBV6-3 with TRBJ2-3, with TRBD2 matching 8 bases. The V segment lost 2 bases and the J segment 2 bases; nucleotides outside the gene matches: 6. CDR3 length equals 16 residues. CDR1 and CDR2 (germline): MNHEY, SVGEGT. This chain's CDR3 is CASSYGTSGYTDTQYF. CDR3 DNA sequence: TGTGCCAGCAGTTACGGTACTAGCGGATACACAGATACGCAGTATTTT.

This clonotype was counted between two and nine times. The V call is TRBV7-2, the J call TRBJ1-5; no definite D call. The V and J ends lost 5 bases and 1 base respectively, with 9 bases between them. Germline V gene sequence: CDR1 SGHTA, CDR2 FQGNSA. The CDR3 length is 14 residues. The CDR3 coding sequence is TGTGCCAGCAGCCCCCAGGTCAGCAATCAGCCCCAGCATTTT. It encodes CASSPQVSNQPQHF.

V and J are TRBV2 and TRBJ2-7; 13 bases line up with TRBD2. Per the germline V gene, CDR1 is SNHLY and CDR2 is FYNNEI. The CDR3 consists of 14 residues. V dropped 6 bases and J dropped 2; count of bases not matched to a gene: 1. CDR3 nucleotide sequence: TGTGCCAGCAGGGGACTAGCGGGGCCCTACGAGCAGTACTTC. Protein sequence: CASRGLAGPYEQYF.

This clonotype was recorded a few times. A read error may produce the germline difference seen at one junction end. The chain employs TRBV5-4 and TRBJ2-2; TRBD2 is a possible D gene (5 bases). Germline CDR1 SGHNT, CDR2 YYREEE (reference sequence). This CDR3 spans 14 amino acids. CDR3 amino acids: CASSSGKNTGEPFF. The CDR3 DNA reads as TGTGCCAGCAGCTCCGGGAAAAACACCGGGGAGCCGTTTTTT.

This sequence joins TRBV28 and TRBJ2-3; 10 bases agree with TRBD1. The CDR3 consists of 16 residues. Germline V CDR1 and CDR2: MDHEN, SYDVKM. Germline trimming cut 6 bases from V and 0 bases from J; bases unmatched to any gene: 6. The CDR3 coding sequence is TGTGCCAGCAGACCCGACAGGGGGCGAAGCACAGATACGCAGTATTTT. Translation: CASRPDRGRSTDTQYF.

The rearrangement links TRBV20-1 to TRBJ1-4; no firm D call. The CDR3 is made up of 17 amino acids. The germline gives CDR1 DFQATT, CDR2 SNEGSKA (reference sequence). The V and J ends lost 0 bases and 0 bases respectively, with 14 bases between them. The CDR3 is CSARDTKLPATNEKLFF. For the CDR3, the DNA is TGCAGTGCTAGAGATACCAAACTACCAGCAACTAATGAAAAACTGTTTTTT.

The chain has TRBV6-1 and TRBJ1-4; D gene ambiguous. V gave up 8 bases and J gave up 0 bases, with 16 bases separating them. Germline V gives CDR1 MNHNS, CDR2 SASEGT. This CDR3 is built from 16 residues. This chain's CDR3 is CASGDMGKATNEKLFF. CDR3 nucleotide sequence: TGTGCCAGCGGCGACATGGGGAAGGCAACTAATGAAAAACTGTTTTTT.

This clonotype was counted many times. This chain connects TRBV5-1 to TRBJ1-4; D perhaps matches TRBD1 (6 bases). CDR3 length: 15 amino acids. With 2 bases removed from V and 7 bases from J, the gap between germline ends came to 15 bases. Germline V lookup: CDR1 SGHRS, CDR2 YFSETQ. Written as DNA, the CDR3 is TGCGCCAGCAGCTTAGGCACAGGGACCCTTGAAAAACTGTTTTTT. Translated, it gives CASSLGTGTLEKLFF.

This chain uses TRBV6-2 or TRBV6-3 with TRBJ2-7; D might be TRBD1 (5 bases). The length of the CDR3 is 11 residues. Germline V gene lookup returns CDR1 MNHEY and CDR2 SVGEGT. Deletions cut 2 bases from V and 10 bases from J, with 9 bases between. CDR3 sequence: CASSYGQGQYF. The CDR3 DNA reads TGTGCCAGCAGTTACGGGCAGGGCCAGTACTTC.

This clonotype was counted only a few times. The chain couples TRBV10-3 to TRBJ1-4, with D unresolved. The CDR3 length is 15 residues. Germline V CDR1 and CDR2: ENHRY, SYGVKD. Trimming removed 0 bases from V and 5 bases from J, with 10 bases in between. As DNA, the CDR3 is TGTGCCATCAGTGAGTCATTAGGGAGGAATGAAAAACTGTTTTTT. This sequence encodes CAISESLGRNEKLFF.

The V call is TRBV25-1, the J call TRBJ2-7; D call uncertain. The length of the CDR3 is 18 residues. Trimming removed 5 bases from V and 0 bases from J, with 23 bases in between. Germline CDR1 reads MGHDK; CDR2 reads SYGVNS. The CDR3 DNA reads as TGTGCCAGCAGTTGGGGTGATTTGGACGCCGAAAGCTCCTACGAGCAGTACTTC. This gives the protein CASSWGDLDAESSYEQYF.

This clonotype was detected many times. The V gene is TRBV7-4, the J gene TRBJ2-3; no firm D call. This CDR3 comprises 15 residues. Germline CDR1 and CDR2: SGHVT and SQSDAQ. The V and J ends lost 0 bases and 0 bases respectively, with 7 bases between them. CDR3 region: CASSLASTSTDTQYF. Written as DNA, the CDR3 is TGTGCCAGCAGCTTAGCTTCCACTAGCACAGATACGCAGTATTTT.

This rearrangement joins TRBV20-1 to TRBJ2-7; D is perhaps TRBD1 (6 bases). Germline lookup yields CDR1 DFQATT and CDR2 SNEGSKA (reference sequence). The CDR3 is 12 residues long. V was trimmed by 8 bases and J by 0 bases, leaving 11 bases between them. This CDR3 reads CSSRDNSYEQYF. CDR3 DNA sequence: TGCAGTTCACGGGACAACTCCTACGAGCAGTACTTC.

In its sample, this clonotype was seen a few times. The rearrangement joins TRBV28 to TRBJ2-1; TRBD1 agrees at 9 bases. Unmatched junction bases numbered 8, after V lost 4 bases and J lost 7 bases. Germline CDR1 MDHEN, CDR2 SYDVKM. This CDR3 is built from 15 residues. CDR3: CASSSRDREINEQFF. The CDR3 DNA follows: TGTGCCAGCAGTTCCCGGGACAGGGAGATAAATGAGCAGTTCTTC.

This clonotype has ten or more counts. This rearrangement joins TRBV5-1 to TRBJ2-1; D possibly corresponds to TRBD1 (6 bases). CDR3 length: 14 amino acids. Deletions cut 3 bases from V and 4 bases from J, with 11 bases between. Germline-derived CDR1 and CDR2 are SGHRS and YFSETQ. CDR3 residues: CASSSQGTYNEQFF. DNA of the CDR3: TGCGCCAGCAGCTCACAGGGTACTTACAATGAGCAGTTCTTC. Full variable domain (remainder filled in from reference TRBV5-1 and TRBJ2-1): KAGVTQTPRYLIKTRGQQVTLSCSPISGHRSVSWYQQTPGQGLQFLFEYFSETQRNKGNFPGRFSGRQFSNSRSEMNVSTLELGDSALYLCASSSQGTYNEQFFGPGTRLTVL.

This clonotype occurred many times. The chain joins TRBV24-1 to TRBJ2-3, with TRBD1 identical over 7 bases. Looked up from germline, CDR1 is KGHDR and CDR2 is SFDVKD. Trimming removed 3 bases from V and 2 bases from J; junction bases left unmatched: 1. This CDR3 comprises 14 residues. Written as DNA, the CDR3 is TGTGCCACCAGTGATGAGGGGGCCACAGATACGCAGTATTTT. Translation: CATSDEGATDTQYF.

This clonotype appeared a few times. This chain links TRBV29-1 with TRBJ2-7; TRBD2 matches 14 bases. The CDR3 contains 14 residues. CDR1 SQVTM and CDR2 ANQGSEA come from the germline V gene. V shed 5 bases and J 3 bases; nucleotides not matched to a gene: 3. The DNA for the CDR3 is TGCAGCGTTCGTGGGACTAGCGGGAGCTACGAGCAGTACTTC. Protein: CSVRGTSGSYEQYF.

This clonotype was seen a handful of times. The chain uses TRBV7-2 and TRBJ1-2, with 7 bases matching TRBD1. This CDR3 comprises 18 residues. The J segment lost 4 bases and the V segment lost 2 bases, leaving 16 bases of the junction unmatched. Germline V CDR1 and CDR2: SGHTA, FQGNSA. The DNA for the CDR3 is TGTGCCAGCAGCTTAACCCCAAAATTCTCCGGACAGGCCTATGGCTACACCTTC. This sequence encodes CASSLTPKFSGQAYGYTF.

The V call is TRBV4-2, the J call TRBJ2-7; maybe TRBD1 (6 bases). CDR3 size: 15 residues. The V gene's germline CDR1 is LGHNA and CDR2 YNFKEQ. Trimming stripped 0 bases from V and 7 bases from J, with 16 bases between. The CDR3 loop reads CASSQDRGALGEQYF. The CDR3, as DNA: TGTGCCAGCAGCCAAGACAGGGGCGCCTTGGGAGAGCAGTACTTC.

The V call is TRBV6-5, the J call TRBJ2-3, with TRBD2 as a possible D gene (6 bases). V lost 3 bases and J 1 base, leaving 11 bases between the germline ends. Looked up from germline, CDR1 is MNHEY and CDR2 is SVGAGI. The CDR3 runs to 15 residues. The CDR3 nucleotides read TGTGCCAGCAGTTATCCTAGCGCTGGCACAGATACGCAGTATTTT. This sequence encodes CASSYPSAGTDTQYF.

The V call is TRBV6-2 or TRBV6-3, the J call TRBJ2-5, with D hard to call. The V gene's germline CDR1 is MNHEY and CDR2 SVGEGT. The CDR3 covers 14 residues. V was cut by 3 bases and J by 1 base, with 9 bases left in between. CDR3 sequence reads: CASSYAAFQETQYF. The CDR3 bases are TGTGCCAGCAGTTATGCAGCGTTCCAAGAGACCCAGTACTTC.

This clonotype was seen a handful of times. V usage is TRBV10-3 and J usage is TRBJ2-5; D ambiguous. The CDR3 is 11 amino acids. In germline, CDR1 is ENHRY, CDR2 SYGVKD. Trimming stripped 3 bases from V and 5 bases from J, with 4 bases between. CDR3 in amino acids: CAISELETQYF. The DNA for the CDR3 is TGTGCCATCAGTGAATTGGAGACCCAGTACTTC.

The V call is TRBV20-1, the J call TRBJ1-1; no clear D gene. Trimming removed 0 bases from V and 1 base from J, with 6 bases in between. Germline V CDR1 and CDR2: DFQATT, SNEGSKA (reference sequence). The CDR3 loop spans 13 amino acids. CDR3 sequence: CSARDLRNTEAFF. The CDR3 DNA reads TGCAGTGCTAGAGATTTGAGGAACACTGAAGCTTTCTTT.

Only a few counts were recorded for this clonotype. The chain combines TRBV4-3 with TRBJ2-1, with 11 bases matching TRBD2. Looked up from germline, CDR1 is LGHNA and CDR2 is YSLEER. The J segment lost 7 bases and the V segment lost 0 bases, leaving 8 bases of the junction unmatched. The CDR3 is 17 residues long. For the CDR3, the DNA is TGCGCCAGCAGCCAAGATAATAGCGGGAGGGTTTTAAATGAGCAGTTCTTC. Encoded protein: CASSQDNSGRVLNEQFF.

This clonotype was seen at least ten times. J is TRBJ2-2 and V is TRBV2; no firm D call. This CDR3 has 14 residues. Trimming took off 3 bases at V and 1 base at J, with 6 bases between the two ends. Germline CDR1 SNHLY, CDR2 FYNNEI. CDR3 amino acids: CASSDTGNTGELFF. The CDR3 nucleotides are TGTGCCAGCAGTGATACCGGGAACACCGGGGAGCTGTTTTTT.

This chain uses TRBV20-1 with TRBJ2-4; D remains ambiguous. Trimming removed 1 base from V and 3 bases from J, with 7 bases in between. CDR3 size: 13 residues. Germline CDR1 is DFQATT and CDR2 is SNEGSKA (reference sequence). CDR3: CSARGPRKNIQYF. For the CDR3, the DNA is TGCAGTGCTAGAGGTCCGCGCAAAAACATTCAGTACTTC.

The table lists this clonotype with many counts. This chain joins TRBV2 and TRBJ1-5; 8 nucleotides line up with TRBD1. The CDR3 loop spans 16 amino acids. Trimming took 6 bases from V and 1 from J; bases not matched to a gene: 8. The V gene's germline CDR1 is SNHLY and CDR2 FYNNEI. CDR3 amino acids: CASSTQGARSNQPQHF. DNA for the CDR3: TGTGCCAGCAGCACCCAGGGGGCGAGGAGCAATCAGCCCCAGCATTTT.

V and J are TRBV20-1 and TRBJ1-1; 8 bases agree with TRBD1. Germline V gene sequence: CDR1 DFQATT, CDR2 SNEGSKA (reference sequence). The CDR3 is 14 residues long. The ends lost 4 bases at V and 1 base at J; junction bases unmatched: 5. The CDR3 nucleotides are TGCAGTGCTACACGACAGGGGACGAACACTGAAGCTTTCTTT. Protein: CSATRQGTNTEAFF.

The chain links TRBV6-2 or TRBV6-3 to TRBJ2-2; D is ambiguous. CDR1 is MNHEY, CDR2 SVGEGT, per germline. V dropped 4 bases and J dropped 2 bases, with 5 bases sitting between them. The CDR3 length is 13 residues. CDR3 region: CASSSTNTGELFF. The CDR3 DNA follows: TGTGCCAGCAGTTCCACTAACACCGGGGAGCTGTTTTTT.